This record concerns one T cell receptor (beta chain) sequence. The germline CDR1 and CDR2 sequences are SGHVS and FQNEAQ. V shed 6 bases and J 5 bases; nucleotides not matched to a gene: 9. The CDR3 sequence is 14 residues long. The sample comes from a study of Graves' ophthalmopathy and Graves' hyperthyroidism. As the template, RNA transcripts were used to amplify TCR beta CDR3 regions. The library came from an HTBI-primed first-round RT-PCR and a second-round multiplex PCR. Using its own MiXCR run on the multiplex PCR reads, TCRdb lists one record per CDR3 protein. Of 300,000 to 400,000 distinct CDR3 sequences detected, about 17% appear once; the ten largest clones hold roughly an eighth. The diagnosis combined clinical symptoms, thyroxine, TRAb, thyroid ultrasound and orbital computed tomography scans.

The sequence derives from an adult man with Graves' ophthalmopathy. The sequenced sample was peripheral blood. The rearrangement joins TRBV7-8 to TRBJ2-7; 8 bases agree with TRBD1. The CDR3 sequence is CASSFPGGSHEQYF. For the CDR3, the DNA is TGTGCCAGCAGTTTCCCAGGGGGCAGTCACGAGCAGTACTTC.